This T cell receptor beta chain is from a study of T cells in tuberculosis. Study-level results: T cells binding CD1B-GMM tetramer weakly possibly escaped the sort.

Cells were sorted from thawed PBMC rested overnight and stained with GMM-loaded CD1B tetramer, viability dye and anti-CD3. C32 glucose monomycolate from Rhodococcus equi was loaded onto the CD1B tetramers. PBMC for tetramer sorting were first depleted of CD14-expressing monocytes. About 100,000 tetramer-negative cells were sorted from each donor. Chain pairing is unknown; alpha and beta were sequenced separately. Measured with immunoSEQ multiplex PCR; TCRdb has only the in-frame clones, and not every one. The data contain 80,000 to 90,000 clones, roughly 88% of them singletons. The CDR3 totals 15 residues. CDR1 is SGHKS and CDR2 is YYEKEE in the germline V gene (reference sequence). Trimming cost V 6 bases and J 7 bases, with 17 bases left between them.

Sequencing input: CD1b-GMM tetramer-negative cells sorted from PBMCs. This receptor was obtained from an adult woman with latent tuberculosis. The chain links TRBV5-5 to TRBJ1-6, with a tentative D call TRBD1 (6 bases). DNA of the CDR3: TGTGCCAGCACCCGGGGCCGGGGGGGCAATTCACCCCTCCACTTT. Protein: CASTRGRGGNSPLHF.